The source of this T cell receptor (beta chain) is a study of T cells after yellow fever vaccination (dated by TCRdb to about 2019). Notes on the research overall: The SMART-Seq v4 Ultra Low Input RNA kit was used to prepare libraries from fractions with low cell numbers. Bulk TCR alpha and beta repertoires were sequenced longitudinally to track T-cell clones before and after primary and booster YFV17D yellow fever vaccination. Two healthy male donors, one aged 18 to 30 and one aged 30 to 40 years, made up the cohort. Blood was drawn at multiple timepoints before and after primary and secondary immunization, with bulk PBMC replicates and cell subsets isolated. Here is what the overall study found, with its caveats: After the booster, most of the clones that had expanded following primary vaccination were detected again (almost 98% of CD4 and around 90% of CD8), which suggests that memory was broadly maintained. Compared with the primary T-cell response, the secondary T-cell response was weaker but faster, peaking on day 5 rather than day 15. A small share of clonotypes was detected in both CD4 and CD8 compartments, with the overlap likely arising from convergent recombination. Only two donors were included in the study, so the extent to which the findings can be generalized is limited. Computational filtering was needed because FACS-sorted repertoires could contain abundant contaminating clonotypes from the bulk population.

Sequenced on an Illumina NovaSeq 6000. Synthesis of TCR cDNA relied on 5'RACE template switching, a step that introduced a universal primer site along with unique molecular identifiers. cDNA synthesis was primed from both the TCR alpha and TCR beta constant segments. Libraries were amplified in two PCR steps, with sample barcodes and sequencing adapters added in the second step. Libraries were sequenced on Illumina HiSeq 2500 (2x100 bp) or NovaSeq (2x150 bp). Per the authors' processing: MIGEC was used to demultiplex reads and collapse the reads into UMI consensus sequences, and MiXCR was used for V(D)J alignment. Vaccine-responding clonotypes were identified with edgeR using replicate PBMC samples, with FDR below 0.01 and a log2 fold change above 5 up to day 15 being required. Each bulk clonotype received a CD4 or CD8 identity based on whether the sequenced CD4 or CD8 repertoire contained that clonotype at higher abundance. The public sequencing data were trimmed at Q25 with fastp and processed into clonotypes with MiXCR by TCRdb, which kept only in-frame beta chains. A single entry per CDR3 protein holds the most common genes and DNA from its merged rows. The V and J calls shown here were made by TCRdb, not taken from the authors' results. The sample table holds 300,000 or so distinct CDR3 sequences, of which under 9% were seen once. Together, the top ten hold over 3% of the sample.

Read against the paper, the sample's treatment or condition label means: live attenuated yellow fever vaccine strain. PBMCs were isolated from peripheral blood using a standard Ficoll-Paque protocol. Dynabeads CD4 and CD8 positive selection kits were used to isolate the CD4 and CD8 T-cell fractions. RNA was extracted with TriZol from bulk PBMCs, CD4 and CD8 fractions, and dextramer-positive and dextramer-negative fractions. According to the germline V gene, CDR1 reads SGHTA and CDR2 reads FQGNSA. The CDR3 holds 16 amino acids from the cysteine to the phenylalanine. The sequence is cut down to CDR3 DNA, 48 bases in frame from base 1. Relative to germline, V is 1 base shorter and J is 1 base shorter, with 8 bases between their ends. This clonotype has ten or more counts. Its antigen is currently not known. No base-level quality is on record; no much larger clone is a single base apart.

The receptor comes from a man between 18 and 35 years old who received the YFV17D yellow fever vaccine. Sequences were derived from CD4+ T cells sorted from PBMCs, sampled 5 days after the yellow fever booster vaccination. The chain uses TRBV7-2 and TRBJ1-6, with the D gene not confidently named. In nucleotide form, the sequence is TGTGCCAGCAGCTTAGGGGCCGATTCCTATAATTCACCCCTCCACTTT. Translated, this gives CASSLGADSYNSPLHF.